A single TCR beta chain is shown here with its context. Trimming cost V 8 bases and J 1 base, with 9 bases left between them. The CDR3 loop spans 13 amino acids. Germline-derived CDR1 and CDR2 are SNHLY and FYNNEI. This entry comes from a study of T cells in tumors after PD-1 blockade. The assay was immunoSEQ multiplex PCR, and TCRdb's table has in-frame clones only and misses some. Of around 51,000 clones detected, over 70% appear once; the ten largest clones hold under 5%. The J gene is TRBJ1-5, the V gene TRBV2; D may be TRBD1 (5 bases). The sequenced sample was PBMCs, obtained before anti-PD-1 treatment. The TCR was taken from a human donor with basal cell carcinoma. CDR3 coding DNA: TGTGCCAGCGGGGACGGCAGCAATCAGCCCCAGCATTTT. It is translated as CASGDGSNQPQHF. The whole variable domain, remainder taken from reference TRBV2 and TRBJ1-5, is EPEVTQTPSHQVTQMGQEVILRCVPISNHLYFYWYRQILGQKVEFLVSFYNNEISEKSEIFDDQFSVERPDGSNFTLKIRSTKLEDSAMYFCASGDGSNQPQHFGDGTRLSIL.